A selection of T cell receptor beta chains follows, all from one sample in a study of T cell responses to AZD1222 COVID-19 vaccine. Clones were sequenced by immunoSEQ multiplex PCR, and TCRdb holds only the in-frame ones, with some missing. The data contain roughly 93,000 clones, about 88% of them seen just once; the ten biggest clones take up 1.6%. The source was peripheral blood, collected on day 0 of AZD1222 vaccination. These TCRs come from an adult in good health. Each CDR3 is given with its conserved first and last residue. The order of the fields is CDR3 length, D gene, J gene, clone size, V gene, CDR3 DNA, CDR3 protein. A D gene is named only where the DNA matches it firmly. A clone size is listed for some rows: how often the clone was seen (once, few, many), or a class if it is expanded.

16 | TRBD1 | TRBJ1-2 | . | TRBV7-3 | TGTGCCAGCAGCTTAGGAGCGGCCAGGGGGGTCTATGGCTACACCTTC | CASSLGAARGVYGYTF
14 | . | TRBJ1-1 | . | TRBV28 | TGTGCCAGCAGTTTAGGCAGGGGCGGCACTGAAGCTTTCTTT | CASSLGRGGTEAFF
15 | . | TRBJ2-5 | once | TRBV7-9 | TGTGCCAGCAGCTTAGTGCAGACTCTCCAAGAGACCCAGTACTTC | CASSLVQTLQETQYF
15 | . | TRBJ1-2 | . | TRBV4-3 | TGCGCCAGCAGCCAGCTTCCCCGGGGAAAGGATGGCTACACCTTC | CASSQLPRGKDGYTF
14 | TRBD1 | TRBJ2-2 | once | TRBV6-5 | TGTGCCAGCAGGGACAGGGGAATGACCGGGGAGCTGTTTTTT | CASRDRGMTGELFF
15 | . | TRBJ1-1 | . | TRBV18 | TGTGCCAGCTCACCACCCCTCGAGAAAAACACTGAAGCTTTCTTT | CASSPPLEKNTEAFF
12 | . | TRBJ2-3 | . | TRBV2 | TGTGCCAGCAGCCTAAGACCCGGTACGCAGTATTTT | CASSLRPGTQYF
13 | . | TRBJ1-4 | . | TRBV30 | TGTGCCTGGAACAGTCTTTTGGGAGAAAAACTGTTTTTT | CAWNSLLGEKLFF
11 | TRBD1 | TRBJ2-4 | . | TRBV20-1 | TGCAGTGCCCAATCGACAGGGGGAAGGGACTTC | CSAQSTGGRDF
14 | . | TRBJ1-3 | . | TRBV6-1 | TGTGCCAGCAGTGATACGTGGGGCGACTCCCCTATCAATTTT | CASSDTWGDSPINF
16 | TRBD1 | TRBJ1-3 | . | TRBV9 | TGTGCCAGCAGCCCAGGGGGGGCCACCTCTGGAAACACCATATATTTT | CASSPGGATSGNTIYF
14 | . | TRBJ1-5 | . | TRBV3-1/TRBV3-2 | TGTGCCAGCAGCGGGGGACAAAGCAATCAGCCCCAGCATTTT | CASSGGQSNQPQHF
16 | . | TRBJ1-1 | few | TRBV7-9 | TGTGCCAGCAGCTTAGCGACTTCGAACGGGGACACTGAAGCTTTCTTT | CASSLATSNGDTEAFF
14 | TRBD1 | TRBJ1-2 | . | TRBV18 | TGTGCCAGCTCACCGGGACAGGGATCATTAGGCTACACCTTC | CASSPGQGSLGYTF
16 | TRBD2 | TRBJ2-1 | few | TRBV7-2 | TGTGCCAGCAGCTTAGGACGGGGGGGGTATTCCAATGAGCAGTTCTTC | CASSLGRGGYSNEQFF
14 | . | TRBJ1-2 | . | TRBV7-9 | TGTGCCAGCAGCCCGGATACTTCTGCTTATGGCTACACCTTC | CASSPDTSAYGYTF
15 | . | TRBJ1-1 | once | TRBV18 | TGTGCCAGCTCACAATCAACAGGGAGGGACACTGAAGCTTTCTTT | CASSQSTGRDTEAFF
15 | TRBD1 | TRBJ2-2 | . | TRBV11-2 | TGTGCCACATTTCGTCCCGGGACAGGGGCCGGGGAGCTGTTTTTT | CATFRPGTGAGELFF
16 | TRBD2 | TRBJ2-5 | . | TRBV27 | TGTGCCTCCCGGACTAGCGGGGGGTTCCCCCAAGAGACCCAGTACTTC | CASRTSGGFPQETQYF
14 | TRBD2 | TRBJ2-3 | . | TRBV2 | TGTGCCAGCAGTGACGCTAGCGGGGGAGATACGCAGTATTTT | CASSDASGGDTQYF
14 | . | TRBJ1-2 | . | TRBV18 | TGTGCCAGCTCTCTTGACACGCAGAACTATGGCTACACCTTC | CASSLDTQNYGYTF
12 | . | TRBJ1-5 | once | TRBV7-9 | TGTGCCAGCAGCTTAGGGGCGCAGCCCCAGCATTTT | CASSLGAQPQHF
12 | . | TRBJ2-3 | . | TRBV2 | TGTGCCTCCGAAATGGGGGGTGGGGCGCAGTATTTT | CASEMGGGAQYF
16 | . | TRBJ1-4 | . | TRBV6-5 | TGTGCCAGCAGTTACGGGGAGGGAACGACTAATGAAAAACTGTTTTTT | CASSYGEGTTNEKLFF
12 | . | TRBJ1-1 | . | TRBV29-1 | TGCAGCGTTGTTTCTGTGAACACTGAAGCTTTCTTT | CSVVSVNTEAFF
14 | TRBD1 | TRBJ1-4 | . | TRBV7-9 | TGTGCCAGCAGTTCGGACAGGGGACGTGAAAAACTGTTTTTT | CASSSDRGREKLFF
18 | TRBD2 | TRBJ2-2 | . | TRBV4-3 | TGCGCCAGCAGCCAAGAATTCACGAGCGGGGGGGCCGGCGGGGAGCTGTTTTTT | CASSQEFTSGGAGGELFF
14 | . | TRBJ1-3 | once | TRBV29-1 | TGCAGCGTTGAAAAAACTAGCTCTGGAAACACCATATATTTT | CSVEKTSSGNTIYF
13 | . | TRBJ1-1 | . | TRBV6-4 | TGTGCCAGCAGAGAACAGGTTCACACTGAAGCTTTCTTT | CASREQVHTEAFF
13 | . | TRBJ1-1 | . | TRBV14 | TGTGCCAGCAGCCAAGTCCTAGCAGGCCGAGCTTTCTTT | CASSQVLAGRAFF
13 | . | TRBJ2-7 | . | TRBV19 | TGTGCCAGTAGTAACCCTGCCTCGGTCGAGCAGTACTTC | CASSNPASVEQYF
15 | . | TRBJ2-7 | . | TRBV11-2 | TGTGCCAGCAGCCCCCCCGGGGCGTCGGAATACGAGCAGTACTTC | CASSPPGASEYEQYF
15 | TRBD1 | TRBJ1-4 | few | TRBV27 | TGTGCCAGCAGTTGGACAGGGCTCTATAATGAAAAACTGTTTTTT | CASSWTGLYNEKLFF
16 | TRBD2 | TRBJ2-2 | . | TRBV6-5 | TGTGCCAGCAGTTACTCCCTAGCGGGGGCCACCGGGGAGCTGTTTTTT | CASSYSLAGATGELFF
17 | TRBD1 | TRBJ1-6 | . | TRBV18 | TGTGCCAGCTCTCGGGACAGCCTTAGCTCCTATAATTCACCCCTCCACTTT | CASSRDSLSSYNSPLHF
13 | . | TRBJ1-3 | . | TRBV6-5 | TGTGCCAGCAGTTACGCAGGGGGAAACACCATATATTTT | CASSYAGGNTIYF
13 | TRBD1 | TRBJ1-4 | . | TRBV19 | TGTGCCAGTGGGACAGGGGTGAGAGAAAAACTGTTTTTT | CASGTGVREKLFF
15 | . | TRBJ2-7 | . | TRBV7-9 | TGTGCCAGCAGCTTAGAAGGGGGTCTTTCCTACGAGCAGTACTTC | CASSLEGGLSYEQYF
14 | . | TRBJ1-6 | once | TRBV19 | TGTGCAGTAGGTGTCGGCCTTCTCAATTCACCCCTCCACTTT | CAVGVGLLNSPLHF
17 | . | TRBJ2-2 | . | TRBV14 | TGTGCCAGCAGCCAAGTTTTAGCGATGGACTACACCGGGGAGCTGTTTTTT | CASSQVLAMDYTGELFF
16 | TRBD1 | TRBJ2-7 | . | TRBV5-5 | TGTGCCAGCAGCTTGATAGGGGGCAAAGGGATCTACGAGCAGTACTTC | CASSLIGGKGIYEQYF
17 | . | TRBJ2-1 | . | TRBV3-1/TRBV3-2 | TGTGCCAGCAGCCCGTATCCCAGAGACGGGGACTACAATGAGCAGTTCTTC | CASSPYPRDGDYNEQFF
15 | . | TRBJ2-7 | . | TRBV6-5 | TGTGCCAGCAGTAACCCCGGACCGGGACCCTACGAGCAGTACTTC | CASSNPGPGPYEQYF
15 | TRBD1 | TRBJ1-1 | . | TRBV5-4 | TGTGCCAGCAGCCCCACGGGACAGGGATTCACTGAAGCTTTCTTT | CASSPTGQGFTEAFF
15 | TRBD1 | TRBJ1-6 | . | TRBV28 | TGTGCCAGCACCCGAGTTGGGACAGGGCGTTCACCCCTCCACTTT | CASTRVGTGRSPLHF
21 | . | TRBJ2-1 | . | TRBV9 | TGTGCCAGCAGCGTTGGAACCGGGACATTTACCCCTCGTTTCAACTCAACGGAGCAGTTCTTC | CASSVGTGTFTPRFNSTEQFF
16 | . | TRBJ1-5 | . | TRBV2 | TGTGCCAGCAGTGAAAGGTGGGGGGTTAGCAATCAGCCCCAGCATTTT | CASSERWGVSNQPQHF
12 | . | TRBJ2-1 | . | TRBV12-5 | TGTGCTAGTGGTTTGGACGGGAATGAGCAGTTCTTC | CASGLDGNEQFF
13 | . | TRBJ2-5 | . | TRBV4-1 | TGCGCCAGCAGCCGGGGCGGGGTGGAGACCCAGTACTTC | CASSRGGVETQYF
13 | . | TRBJ2-3 | . | TRBV27 | TGTGCCAGCCTGGGGGCTAGCACAGATACGCAGTATTTT | CASLGASTDTQYF
13 | . | TRBJ1-3 | . | TRBV30 | TGTGCCTGGAGTGTGCATCCTGGAAACACCATATATTTT | CAWSVHPGNTIYF